Listed below are T cell receptor beta chains from one sample, sequenced in a study of PD-L1 blockade in urothelial cancer. Clones were read by immunoSEQ multiplex PCR, and TCRdb kept only the in-frame ones, dropping some. This sample has about 38,000 clones; roughly 80% occur once, and the top ten carry approximately 14%. Sequences were derived from PBMCs, sampled around atezolizumab (anti-PD-L1) treatment. These TCRs come from an older man with urothelial cancer. Both conserved end residues are part of each CDR3. The D gene is left open where the match is weak. Size values are once, few and many counts, or a class for expanded clones, and some rows have none.

j_gene | abundance | d_gene | v_gene | CDR3aa | CDR3nt
TRBJ2-3 | once | NA | TRBV5-1 | CASSDGGTDTQYF | TGCGCCAGCAGCGACGGAGGAACAGATACGCAGTATTTT
TRBJ2-6 | NA | TRBD1 | TRBV14 | CASSQAAGQGNSGANVLTF | TGTGCCAGCAGCCAAGCTGCGGGACAGGGGAACTCTGGGGCCAACGTCCTGACTTTC
TRBJ2-5 | NA | NA | TRBV7-2 | CASSSTRSTQYF | TGTGCCAGCAGCTCCACCCGGTCGACCCAGTACTTC
TRBJ1-3 | NA | NA | TRBV12-2 | CASRFCLDSKKFSGNTIYF | TGTGCAAGTCGCTTTTGTCTGGACAGTAAGAAATTCTCTGGAAACACCATATATTTT
TRBJ2-3 | NA | TRBD2 | TRBV25-1 | CASSESGSGSLIDTQYF | TGTGCCAGCAGTGAATCAGGTAGCGGGAGCTTAATAGATACGCAGTATTTT
TRBJ1-2 | NA | TRBD1 | TRBV28 | CASSIPGDSRLYGYTF | TGTGCCAGCAGTATCCCGGGGGACAGCCGACTCTATGGCTACACCTTC
TRBJ2-1 | NA | NA | TRBV11-2 | CASSPEAASWFF | TGTGCCAGCAGCCCAGAGGCGGCCAGTTGGTTCTTC
TRBJ2-3 | NA | TRBD2 | TRBV4-2 | CASSQEMWVSSGRAPDTQYF | TGTGCCAGCAGCCAAGAAATGTGGGTCTCTAGCGGGAGGGCCCCAGATACGCAGTATTTT
TRBJ2-1 | NA | TRBD2 | TRBV6-5 | CASSDGGTIYNEQFF | TGTGCCAGCAGCGACGGAGGGACTATCTACAATGAGCAGTTCTTC
TRBJ2-2 | NA | TRBD1 | TRBV5-4 | CASSPDRVPTGELFF | TGTGCCAGCAGCCCCGACAGGGTACCCACCGGGGAGCTGTTTTTT
TRBJ1-5 | NA | NA | TRBV5-1 | CASSLEGLRNQPQHF | TGCGCCAGCAGCTTGGAGGGGTTAAGGAATCAGCCCCAGCATTTT
TRBJ2-3 | NA | TRBD2 | TRBV19 | CASSPGTSGSPLRDTQYF | TGTGCCAGTAGTCCTGGGACTAGCGGGAGTCCCCTGAGAGATACGCAGTATTTT
TRBJ2-7 | NA | NA | TRBV14 | CASSLSGSYEQYF | TGTGCCAGCAGCCTGTCAGGTTCCTACGAGCAGTACTTC